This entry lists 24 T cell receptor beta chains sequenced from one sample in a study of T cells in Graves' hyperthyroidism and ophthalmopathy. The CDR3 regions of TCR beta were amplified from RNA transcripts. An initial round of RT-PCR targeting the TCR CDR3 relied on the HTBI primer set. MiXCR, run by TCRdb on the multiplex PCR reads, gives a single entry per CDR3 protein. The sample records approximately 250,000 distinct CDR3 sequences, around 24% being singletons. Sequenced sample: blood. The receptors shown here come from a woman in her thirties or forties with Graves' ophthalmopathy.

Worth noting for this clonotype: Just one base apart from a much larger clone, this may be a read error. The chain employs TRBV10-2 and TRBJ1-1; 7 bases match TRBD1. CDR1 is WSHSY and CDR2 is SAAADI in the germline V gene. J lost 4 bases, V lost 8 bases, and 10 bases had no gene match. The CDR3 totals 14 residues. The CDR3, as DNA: TGCGCCAGCGGGGCAGGGGGGGCAGGCACTGAAGCTTTCTTT. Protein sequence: CASGAGGAGTEAFF.

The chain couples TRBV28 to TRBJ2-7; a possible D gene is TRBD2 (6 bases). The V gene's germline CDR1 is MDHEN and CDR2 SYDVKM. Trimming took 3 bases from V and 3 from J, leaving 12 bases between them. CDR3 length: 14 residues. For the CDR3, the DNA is TGTGCCAGCAGTTTGGTCGGGGGTCGCTACGAGCAGTACTTC. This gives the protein CASSLVGGRYEQYF.

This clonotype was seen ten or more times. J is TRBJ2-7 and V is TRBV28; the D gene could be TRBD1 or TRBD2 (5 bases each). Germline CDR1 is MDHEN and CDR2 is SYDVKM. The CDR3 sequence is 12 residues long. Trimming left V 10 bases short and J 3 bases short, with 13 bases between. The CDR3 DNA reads TGTGCCATCTCCGGGACCTACTACGAGCAGTACTTC. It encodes CAISGTYYEQYF. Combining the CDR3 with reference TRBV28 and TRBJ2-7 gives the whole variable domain DVKVTQSSRYLVKRTGEKVFLECVQDMDHENMFWYRQDPGLGLRLIYFSYDVKMKEKGDIPEGYSVSREKKERFSLILESASTNQTSMYLCAISGTYYEQYFGPGTRLTVT.

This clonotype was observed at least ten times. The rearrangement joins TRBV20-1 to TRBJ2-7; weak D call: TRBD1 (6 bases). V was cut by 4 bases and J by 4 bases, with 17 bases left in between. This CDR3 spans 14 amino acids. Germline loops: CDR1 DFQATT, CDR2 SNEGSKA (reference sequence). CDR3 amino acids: CSANDRDILYEQYF. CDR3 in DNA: TGCAGTGCTAACGACCGGGACATCTTATACGAGCAGTACTTC.

This chain's CDR3 is CASGDRGTEAFF. The CDR3 nucleotides are TGTGCCAGCGGGGACAGAGGCACTGAAGCTTTCTTT. The genes are TRBV6-1 and TRBJ1-1; 7 bases line up with TRBD1. V trimming: 8 bases; J trimming: 4 bases; junction bases outside the gene matches: 4. Germline V gene lookup returns CDR1 MNHNS and CDR2 SASEGT. The CDR3 consists of 12 residues.

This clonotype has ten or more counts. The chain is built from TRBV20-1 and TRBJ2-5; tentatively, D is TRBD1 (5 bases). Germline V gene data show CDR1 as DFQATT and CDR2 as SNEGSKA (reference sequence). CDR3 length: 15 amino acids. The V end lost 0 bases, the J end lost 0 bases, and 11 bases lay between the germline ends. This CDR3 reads CSARDGAAYQETQYF. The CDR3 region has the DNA TGCAGTGCTAGAGATGGGGCGGCGTACCAAGAGACCCAGTACTTC.

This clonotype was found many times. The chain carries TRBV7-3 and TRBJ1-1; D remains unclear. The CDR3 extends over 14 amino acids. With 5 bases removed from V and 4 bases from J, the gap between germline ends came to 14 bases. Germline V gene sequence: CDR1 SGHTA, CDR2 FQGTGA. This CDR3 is CASSAGSLGTEAFF. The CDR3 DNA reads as TGTGCCAGCAGCGCGGGCTCCCTGGGCACTGAAGCTTTCTTT.

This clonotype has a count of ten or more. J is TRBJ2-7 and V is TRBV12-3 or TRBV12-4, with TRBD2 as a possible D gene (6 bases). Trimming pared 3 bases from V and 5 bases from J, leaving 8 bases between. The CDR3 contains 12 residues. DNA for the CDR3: TGTGCCAGCAGTTTTCCGGGGGACGAGCAGTACTTC. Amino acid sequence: CASSFPGDEQYF.

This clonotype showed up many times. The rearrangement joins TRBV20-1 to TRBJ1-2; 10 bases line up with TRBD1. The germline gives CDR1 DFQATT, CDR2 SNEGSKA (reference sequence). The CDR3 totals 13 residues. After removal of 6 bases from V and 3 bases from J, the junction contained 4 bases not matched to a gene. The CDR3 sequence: CSAWTGGDYGYTF. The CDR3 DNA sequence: TGCAGTGCATGGACAGGGGGAGACTATGGCTACACCTTC.

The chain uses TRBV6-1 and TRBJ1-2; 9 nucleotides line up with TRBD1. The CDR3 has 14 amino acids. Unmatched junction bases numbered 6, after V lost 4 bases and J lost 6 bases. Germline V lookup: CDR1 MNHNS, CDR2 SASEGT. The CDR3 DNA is TGTGCCAGCAGTGGCGGGACAGGGTTCGATGGCTACACCTTC. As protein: CASSGGTGFDGYTF.

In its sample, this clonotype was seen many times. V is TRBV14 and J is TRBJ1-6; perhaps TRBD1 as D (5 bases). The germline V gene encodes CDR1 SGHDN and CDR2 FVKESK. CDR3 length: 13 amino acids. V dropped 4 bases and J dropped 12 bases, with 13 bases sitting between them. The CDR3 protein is CASSLGHGLPLHF. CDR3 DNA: TGTGCCAGCAGCCTCGGACACGGATTACCCCTCCACTTT.

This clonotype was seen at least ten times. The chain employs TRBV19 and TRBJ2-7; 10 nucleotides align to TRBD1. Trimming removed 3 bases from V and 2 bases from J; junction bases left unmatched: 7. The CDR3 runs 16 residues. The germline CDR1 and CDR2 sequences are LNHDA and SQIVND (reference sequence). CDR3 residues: CASSIEGTGATYEQYF. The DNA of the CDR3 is TGTGCCAGTAGTATTGAGGGGACAGGGGCAACCTACGAGCAGTACTTC.

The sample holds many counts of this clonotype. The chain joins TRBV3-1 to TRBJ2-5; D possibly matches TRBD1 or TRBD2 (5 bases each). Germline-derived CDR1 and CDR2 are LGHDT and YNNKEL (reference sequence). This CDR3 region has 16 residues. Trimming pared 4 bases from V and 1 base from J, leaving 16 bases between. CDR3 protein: CASSPGPPTGQETQYF. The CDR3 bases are TGTGCCAGCAGCCCGGGACCACCCACTGGCCAAGAGACCCAGTACTTC.

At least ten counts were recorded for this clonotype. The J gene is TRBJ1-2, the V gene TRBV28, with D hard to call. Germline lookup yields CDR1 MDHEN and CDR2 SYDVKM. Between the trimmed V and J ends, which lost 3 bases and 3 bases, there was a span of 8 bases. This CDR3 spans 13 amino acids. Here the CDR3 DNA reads TGTGCCAGCAGTTTTCAGAGACACTATGGCTACACCTTC. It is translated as CASSFQRHYGYTF.

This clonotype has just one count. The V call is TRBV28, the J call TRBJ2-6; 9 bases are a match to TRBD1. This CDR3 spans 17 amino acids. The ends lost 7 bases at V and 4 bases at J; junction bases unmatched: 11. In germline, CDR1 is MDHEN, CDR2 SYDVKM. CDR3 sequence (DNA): TGTGCCAGCAAGGACGGACAGGGGTTGAGAGGGGCCAACGTCCTGACTTTC. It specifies CASKDGQGLRGANVLTF.

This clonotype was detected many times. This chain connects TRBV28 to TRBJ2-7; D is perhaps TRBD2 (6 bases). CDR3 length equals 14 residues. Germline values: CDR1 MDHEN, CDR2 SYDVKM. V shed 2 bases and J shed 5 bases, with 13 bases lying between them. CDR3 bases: TGTGCCAGCAGTTTAAGCGGGCTTCTCCACGAGCAGTACTTC. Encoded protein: CASSLSGLLHEQYF.

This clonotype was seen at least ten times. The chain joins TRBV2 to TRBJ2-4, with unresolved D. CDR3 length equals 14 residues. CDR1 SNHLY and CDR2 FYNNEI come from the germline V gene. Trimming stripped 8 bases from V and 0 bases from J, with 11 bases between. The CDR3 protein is CASGESRAKNIQYF. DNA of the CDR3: TGTGCCAGCGGAGAGAGTAGAGCCAAAAACATTCAGTACTTC.

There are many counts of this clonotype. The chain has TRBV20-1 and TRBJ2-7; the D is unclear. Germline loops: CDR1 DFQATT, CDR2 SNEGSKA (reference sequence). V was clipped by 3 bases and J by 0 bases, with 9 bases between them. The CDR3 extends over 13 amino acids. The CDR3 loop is CSARWTASYEQYF. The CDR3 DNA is TGCAGTGCTAGGTGGACGGCCTCCTACGAGCAGTACTTC.

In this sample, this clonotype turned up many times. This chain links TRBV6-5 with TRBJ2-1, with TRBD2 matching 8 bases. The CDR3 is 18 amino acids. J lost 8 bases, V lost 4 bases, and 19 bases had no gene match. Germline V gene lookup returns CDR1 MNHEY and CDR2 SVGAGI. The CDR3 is CASSLRALSGRGGHEQFF. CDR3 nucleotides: TGTGCCAGCAGTTTACGGGCTTTAAGCGGGAGAGGGGGGCATGAGCAGTTCTTC.

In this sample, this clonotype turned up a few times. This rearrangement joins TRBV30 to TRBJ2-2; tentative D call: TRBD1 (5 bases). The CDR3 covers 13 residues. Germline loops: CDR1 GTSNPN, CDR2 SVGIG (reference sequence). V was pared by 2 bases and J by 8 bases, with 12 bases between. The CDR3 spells CAWSNGAGGELFF. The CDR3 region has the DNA TGTGCCTGGAGTAATGGGGCTGGGGGGGAGCTGTTTTTT.

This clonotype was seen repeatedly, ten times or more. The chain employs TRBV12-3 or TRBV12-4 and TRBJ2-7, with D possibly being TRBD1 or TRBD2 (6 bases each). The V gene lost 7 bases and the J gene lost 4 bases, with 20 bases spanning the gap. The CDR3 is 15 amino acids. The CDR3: CASTVGGNIGYEQYF. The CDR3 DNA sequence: TGTGCCAGCACCGTAGGGGGGAATATAGGTTACGAGCAGTACTTC.

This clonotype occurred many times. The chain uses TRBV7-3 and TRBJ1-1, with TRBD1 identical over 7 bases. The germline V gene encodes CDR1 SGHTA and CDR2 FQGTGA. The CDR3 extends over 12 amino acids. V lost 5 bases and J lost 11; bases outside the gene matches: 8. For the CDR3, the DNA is TGTGCCAGCAGCCCCGCAGGGGGGATGGCTTTCTTT. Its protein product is CASSPAGGMAFF.

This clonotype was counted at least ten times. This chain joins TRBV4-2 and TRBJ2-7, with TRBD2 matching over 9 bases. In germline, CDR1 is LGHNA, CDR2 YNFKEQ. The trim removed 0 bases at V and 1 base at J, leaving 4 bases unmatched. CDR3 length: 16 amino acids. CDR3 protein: CASSQEGLAGSYEQYF. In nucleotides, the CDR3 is TGTGCCAGCAGCCAAGAAGGGCTAGCGGGGTCCTACGAGCAGTACTTC.

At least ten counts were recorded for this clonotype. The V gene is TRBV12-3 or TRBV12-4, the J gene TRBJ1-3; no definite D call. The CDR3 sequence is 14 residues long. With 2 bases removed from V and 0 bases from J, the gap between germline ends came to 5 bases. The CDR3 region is CASSLSVSGNTIYF. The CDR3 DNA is TGTGCCAGCAGTTTATCTGTCTCTGGAAACACCATATATTTT.